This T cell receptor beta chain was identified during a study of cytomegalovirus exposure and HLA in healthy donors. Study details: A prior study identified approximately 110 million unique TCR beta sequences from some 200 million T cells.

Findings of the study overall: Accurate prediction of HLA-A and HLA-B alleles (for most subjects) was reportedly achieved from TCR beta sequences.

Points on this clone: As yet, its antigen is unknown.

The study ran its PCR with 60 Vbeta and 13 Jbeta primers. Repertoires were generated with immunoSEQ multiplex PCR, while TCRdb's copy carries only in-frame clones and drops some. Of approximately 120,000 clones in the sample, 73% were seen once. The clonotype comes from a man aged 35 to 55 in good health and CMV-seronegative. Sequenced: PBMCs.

Here the CDR3 reads CASSLYQGSVAEAFF. CDR3 bases: TGTGCCAGCAGTTTATATCAGGGAAGTGTAGCTGAAGCTTTCTTT. The chain recombines TRBV27 with TRBJ1-1; D is perhaps TRBD1 (5 bases). CDR1 and CDR2 from the germline V gene are MNHEY and SMNVEV (reference sequence). This CDR3 has 15 residues. Trimming shortened V by 1 base and J by 6 bases, and 15 bases separated the two germline ends.